This T cell receptor (beta chain) was observed in a study of blood T cell repertoires in COVID-19. Whole-study context: COVID-19 samples, acute and convalescent, were from the United States, Italy and Spain. The analysed material was cDNA or gDNA that came from T cells, B-cell-depleted T cells, or PBMCs.

Germline CDR1 WSHSY, CDR2 SAAADI. The CDR3 runs 15 residues. The ends were cut back, 0 bases at V and 6 bases at J, with 14 bases in the middle. In the original processing: Using reference gene primer amplification, nucleated cell counts were estimated. Assay: immunoSEQ multiplex PCR; the TCRdb copy retains only in-frame clones and omits some. D and trimming come from the DNA, and the V and J calls and clone size come from that table. The table records about 170,000 clones, approximately 90% of them present only once. The J gene is TRBJ1-1, the V gene TRBV10-2; D unresolved. The specimen sequenced was peripheral blood. This clonotype originated in a woman aged 50 to 60 with acute or convalescent COVID-19. The CDR3 sequence: CASSESTLGSSEAFF. The DNA of the CDR3 is TGCGCCAGCAGTGAGTCGACGTTGGGGAGCTCTGAAGCTTTCTTT.